These T cell receptor beta chains were read from a single sample in a study of T cell responses to AZD1222 COVID-19 vaccine. Produced via immunoSEQ multiplex PCR; TCRdb's table is partial and in-frame only. The sample lists over 90,000 clones, roughly 88% occurring once. Sequencing was performed on peripheral blood, taken 28 days after the second AZD1222 dose. The receptors come from an adult who received the AZD1222 COVID-19 vaccine. Each CDR3 is given with its conserved first and last residue. A D gene is named only where the DNA matches it firmly. Size values are once, few and many counts, or a class for expanded clones, and some rows have none.

d_gene | abundance | j_gene | v_gene | CDR3aa | CDR3nt
NA | NA | TRBJ2-1 | TRBV6-4 | CASSDFPRSSYNEQFF | TGTGCCAGCAGTGACTTTCCCAGGAGCTCCTACAATGAGCAGTTCTTC
NA | NA | TRBJ1-5 | TRBV5-6 | CASSPHRGAGTNQPQHF | TGTGCCAGCAGCCCCCATCGAGGTGCGGGAACCAATCAGCCCCAGCATTTT
NA | NA | TRBJ2-1 | TRBV4-2 | CASSQETGGGGSSYNEQFF | TGTGCCAGCAGCCAGGAAACAGGGGGGGGAGGGAGCTCCTACAATGAGCAGTTCTTC
NA | NA | TRBJ1-2 | TRBV6-6 | CASRNYGYTF | TGTGCCAGCAGAAACTATGGCTACACCTTC
NA | NA | TRBJ1-4 | TRBV27 | CASSHDRNNEKLFF | TGTGCCAGCAGTCACGACAGAAATAATGAAAAACTGTTTTTT
NA | once | TRBJ2-3 | TRBV2 | CASRLSGVTDTQYF | TGTGCCAGCAGACTAAGCGGTGTCACAGATACGCAGTATTTT
TRBD1 | once | TRBJ1-2 | TRBV5-6 | CASSPSGQGASGYTF | TGTGCCAGCAGCCCCTCGGGACAGGGGGCTTCTGGCTACACCTTC
NA | NA | TRBJ1-1 | TRBV12-3/TRBV12-4 | CASSFQGNTEAFF | TGTGCCAGCAGTTTTCAGGGGAACACTGAAGCTTTCTTT
NA | NA | TRBJ1-5 | TRBV19 | CASSIPSPGSGQPQHF | TGTGCCAGTAGTATACCCAGTCCAGGGAGCGGGCAGCCCCAGCATTTT
NA | NA | TRBJ2-7 | TRBV4-1 | CASSQDAAGSHFTHEQYF | TGCGCCAGCAGCCAAGATGCGGCGGGAAGCCACTTTACCCACGAGCAGTACTTC
NA | few | TRBJ1-5 | TRBV9 | CASSTVGDYNQPQHF | TGTGCCAGCAGCACAGTAGGGGACTACAATCAGCCCCAGCATTTT
NA | NA | TRBJ1-5 | TRBV16 | CASSQSPESLQPQHF | TGTGCCAGCAGCCAATCTCCAGAGTCTCTTCAGCCCCAGCATTTT
NA | NA | TRBJ2-7 | TRBV6-5 | CASSYSVQGTYEQYF | TGTGCCAGCAGTTACTCGGTTCAGGGGACCTACGAGCAGTACTTC
NA | NA | TRBJ2-5 | TRBV4-2 | CASSQVYGSETQYF | TGTGCCAGCAGCCAAGTTTATGGGTCAGAGACCCAGTACTTC
TRBD1 | NA | TRBJ1-4 | TRBV7-9 | CASSLVPLQGAIAKLFF | TGTGCCAGCAGCTTAGTGCCCTTACAGGGGGCGATTGCAAAACTGTTTTTT
NA | once | TRBJ1-5 | TRBV19 | CASIFGSGQPQHF | TGTGCCAGTATTTTTGGAAGTGGTCAGCCCCAGCATTTT
TRBD1 | medium-sized | TRBJ2-7 | TRBV2 | CASSESDRVASYEQYF | TGTGCCAGCAGTGAATCTGACAGGGTAGCCTCCTACGAGCAGTACTTC
NA | NA | TRBJ1-3 | TRBV19 | CASTEQGLSGNTIYF | TGTGCCAGTACGGAACAGGGTCTTTCTGGAAACACCATATATTTT
NA | NA | TRBJ2-1 | TRBV6-5 | CASSQDLYNEQFF | TGTGCCAGCAGCCAGGACCTCTACAATGAGCAGTTCTTC
NA | NA | TRBJ2-1 | TRBV7-9 | CASSLVSGSSYNEQFF | TGTGCCAGCAGCTTAGTCTCGGGGAGCTCCTACAATGAGCAGTTCTTC
TRBD1 | NA | TRBJ2-2 | TRBV7-8 | CASSRQGAGTGELFF | TGTGCCAGCAGCCGACAGGGGGCGGGAACCGGGGAGCTGTTTTTT
NA | NA | TRBJ2-2 | TRBV6-5 | CAGQGQNTGELFF | TGTGCCGGTCAGGGACAGAACACCGGGGAGCTGTTTTTT
NA | NA | TRBJ1-5 | TRBV24-1 | CATSGHSNQPQHF | TGTGCCACCAGTGGACACTCTAATCAGCCCCAGCATTTT
NA | NA | TRBJ1-1 | TRBV7-9 | CASSSGGGSVNTEAFF | TGTGCCAGCAGCTCGGGCGGGGGGTCAGTGAACACTGAAGCTTTCTTT